This record covers a single T cell receptor beta chain. The data stem from a study of blood T cell repertoires in COVID-19. Study-level information: T cells, B-cell-depleted T cells, or PBMCs provided the cDNA or gDNA that served as material.

Authors' processing steps: Reference gene primer amplification gave estimated nucleated cell counts. Method: immunoSEQ multiplex PCR; TCRdb's copy keeps in-frame clones and lacks some. That table is the source of V, J and clone size, and D and trimming were worked out from the DNA. The sample has around 94,000 clones; roughly 87% are singletons. The length of the CDR3 is 13 residues. Trimming shortened V by 1 base and J by 10 bases, and 11 bases separated the two germline ends. From germline, CDR1 is SEHNR and CDR2 FQNEAQ (reference sequence). Sequenced input: peripheral blood. This sequence originates from a man in his forties or fifties with active COVID-19. The chain employs TRBV7-9 and TRBJ1-5; D gene uncertain. The CDR3 loop reads CASSLGPRNPQHF. CDR3 in DNA: TGTGCCAGCAGCTTAGGACCTAGGAACCCCCAGCATTTT. The whole variable domain, remainder taken from reference TRBV7-9 and TRBJ1-5, is DTGVSQNPRHKITKRGQNVTFRCDPISEHNRLYWYRQTLGQGPEFLTYFQNEAQLEKSRLLSDRFSAERPKGSFSTLEIQRTEQGDSAMYLCASSLGPRNPQHFGDGTRLSIL.